These 26 T cell receptor beta chains originate from one sample sequenced in a study of shared clonotypes between healthy human individuals. Generated by immunoSEQ multiplex PCR, the TCRdb table keeps only in-frame clones and is missing some. The sample contains fewer than 1 million clones, around 96% of which appear only once. The naive CD8 population came from CD45RO-negative cells selected for CCR7, without terminally differentiated effector memory CD45RA+ cells. Material: naive CD8+ T cells sorted from blood. The source of these receptors is a man younger than 40 in good health.

This sequence joins TRBV6-1 and TRBJ2-6; 8 bases agree with TRBD2. With 4 bases clipped from V and 0 bases from J, the junction kept 8 bases outside the gene matches. The germline gives CDR1 MNHNS, CDR2 SASEGT. The CDR3 runs 18 residues. The chain's CDR3 is CASSAKLAVYSGANVLTF. The CDR3 DNA is TGTGCCAGCAGTGCGAAACTAGCGGTGTACTCTGGGGCCAACGTCCTGACTTTC.

This sequence joins TRBV13 and TRBJ2-7, with 11 bases lining up with TRBD2. The germline V gene has CDR1 PRHDT and CDR2 FYEKMQ (reference sequence). CDR3 size: 17 residues. V dropped 0 bases and J dropped 2; count of bases not matched to a gene: 6. The DNA for the CDR3 is TGTGCCAGCAGCTTAGGTCTAGCGGGAGGAGAGACCTACGAGCAGTACTTC. Its translation: CASSLGLAGGETYEQYF.

The genes are TRBV21-1 and TRBJ2-3; no DNA check was done on the table's D call, TRBD2. TRBV21-1 is reported as a pseudogene. The CDR3 covers 13 residues. As DNA, the CDR3 is TGTGCCAGCAGCAGGGCGGGAACAGATACGCAGTATTTT. Protein sequence: CASSRAGTDTQYF.

The V gene is TRBV23-1, the J gene TRBJ1-5; D is perhaps TRBD1 (5 bases). TRBV23-1 is an open reading frame whose function is uncertain. V lost 7 bases and J lost 1, with 11 bases in between. The CDR3 is made up of 14 amino acids. For the CDR3, the DNA is TGCGCCAGCACCTTCCGGGACAGCAATCAGCCCCAGCATTTT. Translation: CASTFRDSNQPQHF.

J is TRBJ2-2 and V is TRBV6-1, with 9 bases lining up with TRBD1. This CDR3 comprises 16 residues. Germline lookup yields CDR1 MNHNS and CDR2 SASEGT. J was trimmed by 6 bases and V by 4 bases; bases with no gene match: 9. The CDR3 DNA sequence: TGTGCCAGCAGTGGTGGGACAGGGTTTATTCCCGGGGAGCTGTTTTTT. It specifies CASSGGTGFIPGELFF.

V gene TRBV4-1 combines with J gene TRBJ2-1; D perhaps matches TRBD2 (6 bases). Germline CDR1 MGHRA, CDR2 YSYEKL. Trimming stripped 0 bases from V and 8 bases from J, with 17 bases between. This CDR3 has 16 amino acids. The CDR3 region has the DNA TGCGCCAGCAGCCAAGAGGAGGGTGTGGGGCCCGATGAGCAGTTCTTC. Its protein product is CASSQEEGVGPDEQFF.

The chain recombines TRBV7-9 with TRBJ2-2, with no clear D. CDR1 is SEHNR and CDR2 is FQNEAQ in the germline V gene (reference sequence). V was shortened by 3 bases and J by 0 bases, with 5 bases between the two germline ends. The CDR3 consists of 14 residues. CDR3 amino acids: CASSFSTNTGELFF. The DNA of the CDR3 is TGTGCCAGCAGCTTCTCTACGAACACCGGGGAGCTGTTTTTT. The whole variable domain, remainder taken from reference TRBV7-9 and TRBJ2-2, is DTGVSQNPRHKITKRGQNVTFRCDPISEHNRLYWYRQTLGQGPEFLTYFQNEAQLEKSRLLSDRFSAERPKGSFSTLEIQRTEQGDSAMYLCASSFSTNTGELFFGEGSRLTVL.

In regard to this clone: Other DNA sequences from this sample encode an identical CDR3 as well. The chain carries TRBV5-1 and TRBJ2-1; D not resolved. The germline V gene encodes CDR1 SGHRS and CDR2 YFSETQ. CDR3 size: 11 residues. V shed 2 bases and J shed 7 bases, with 4 bases lying between them. In DNA form, the CDR3 reads TGCGCCAGCAGCTTTGATAATGAGCAGTTCTTC. This translates into CASSFDNEQFF. Using reference TRBV5-1 and TRBJ2-1 for the parts outside the CDR3, the full variable domain is KAGVTQTPRYLIKTRGQQVTLSCSPISGHRSVSWYQQTPGQGLQFLFEYFSETQRNKGNFPGRFSGRQFSNSRSEMNVSTLELGDSALYLCASSFDNEQFFGPGTRLTVL.

The chain links TRBV27 to TRBJ2-7, with D perhaps given as TRBD1 or TRBD2 (5 bases each). Germline CDR1 reads MNHEY; CDR2 reads SMNVEV (reference sequence). The CDR3 spans 13 residues. V was pared by 3 bases and J by 6 bases, with 12 bases between. The DNA of the CDR3 is TGTGCCAGCAGTTTTCAGGGACGGGGCGAGCAGTACTTC. Amino acids: CASSFQGRGEQYF.

V and J are TRBV27 and TRBJ2-7; 7 bases align to TRBD1. J gave up 5 bases and V 7 bases, and 8 bases lay outside the gene matches. CDR3 size: 13 residues. Germline V gene data show CDR1 as MNHEY and CDR2 as SMNVEV (reference sequence). The CDR3 sequence: CASKGQSYDEQYF. The CDR3 DNA follows: TGTGCCAGCAAGGGACAGTCCTACGACGAGCAGTACTTC.

This chain joins TRBV27 and TRBJ2-1; D possibly corresponds to TRBD2 (6 bases). This CDR3 is built from 15 residues. Per the germline V gene, CDR1 is MNHEY and CDR2 is SMNVEV (reference sequence). Trimming took off 5 bases at V and 1 base at J, with 12 bases between the two ends. This CDR3 is CASSVRDSSYNEQFF. CDR3 DNA: TGTGCCAGCAGTGTGCGGGATTCATCCTACAATGAGCAGTTCTTC.

The CDR3 region is CASSVAGGRSNTF. Here the CDR3 DNA reads TGTGCCAGCAGTGTGGCAGGGGGTAGGTCGAACACCTTC. V and J are TRBV6-1 and TRBJ1-2; TRBD1 matches 7 bases. CDR3 length equals 13 residues. Germline trimming cut 4 bases from V and 12 bases from J; bases unmatched to any gene: 11. The germline CDR1 and CDR2 sequences are MNHNS and SASEGT.

The chain uses TRBV29-1 and TRBJ2-7; 8 bases match TRBD1. There are 13 residues in the CDR3. The germline gives CDR1 SQVTM, CDR2 ANQGSEA. J lost 0 bases, V lost 4 bases, and 2 bases had no gene match. CDR3: CSVGTGISYEQYF. CDR3 DNA: TGCAGCGTTGGGACAGGGATCTCCTACGAGCAGTACTTC.

The V gene is TRBV7-2, the J gene TRBJ2-1; no definite D call. Germline CDR1 and CDR2: SGHTA and FQGNSA. Trimming stripped 5 bases from V and 4 bases from J, with 15 bases between. The CDR3 consists of 15 residues. CDR3 nucleotides: TGTGCCAGCAGCCGAGTACCGGGTATTTACAATGAGCAGTTCTTC. It yields the protein CASSRVPGIYNEQFF.

The chain couples TRBV7-6 to TRBJ1-3; D unresolved. This CDR3 is 16 amino acids long. CDR1 and CDR2 from the germline V gene are SGHVS and FNYEAQ. Between the trimmed V and J ends, which lost 2 bases and 0 bases, there was a span of 11 bases. The CDR3 DNA reads as TGTGCCAGCAGCTTATACAGTTCCCCCTCTGGAAACACCATATATTTT. It yields the protein CASSLYSSPSGNTIYF.

The V gene is TRBV25-1, the J gene TRBJ2-3; TRBD1 matches at 9 bases. The J segment lost 5 bases and the V segment lost 2 bases, leaving 5 bases of the junction unmatched. Looked up from germline, CDR1 is MGHDK and CDR2 is SYGVNS. The CDR3 consists of 15 residues. Written as DNA, the CDR3 is TGTGCCAGCAGTGAACACGGACAGGGGATAGATACGCAGTATTTT. It codes for CASSEHGQGIDTQYF.

The J gene is TRBJ1-1, the V gene TRBV7-8; a possible D gene is TRBD1 (5 bases). Deletions cut 6 bases from V and 0 bases from J, with 8 bases between. The CDR3 loop spans 13 amino acids. CDR1 is SGHVS, CDR2 FQNEAQ, per germline. CDR3 bases: TGTGCCAGCAGTCAGGGTGTGAACACTGAAGCTTTCTTT. Translated, it gives CASSQGVNTEAFF.

V is TRBV5-5 and J is TRBJ2-7; no firm D call. The CDR3 is 14 residues long. The V end lost 1 base, the J end lost 3 bases, and 11 bases lay between the germline ends. Germline CDR1 reads SGHKS; CDR2 reads YYEKEE (reference sequence). The CDR3 loop is CASSLTVYNYEQYF. The CDR3 DNA reads as TGTGCCAGCAGCTTGACAGTGTACAACTACGAGCAGTACTTC.

The chain combines TRBV28 with TRBJ2-5; possible D gene TRBD1, 8 bases. From germline, CDR1 is MDHEN and CDR2 SYDVKM. Trimming took 6 bases from V and 1 from J, leaving 15 bases between them. The CDR3 sequence is 15 residues long. The CDR3 here is CASRIQGGSQETQYF. Written as DNA, the CDR3 is TGTGCCAGCAGAATACAGGGGGGGAGCCAAGAGACCCAGTACTTC.

The chain has TRBV7-6 and TRBJ2-1, with D unclear. The V end was cut by 8 bases, the J end by 8 bases, with 13 bases between. This CDR3 has 12 residues. Germline CDR1 is SGHVS and CDR2 is FNYEAQ. DNA for the CDR3: TGTGCCAGCTCCCTTGTGGCGGATGAGCAGTTCTTC. Translation: CASSLVADEQFF. The full variable domain, rest sourced from reference TRBV7-6 and TRBJ2-1, is GAGVSQSPRYKVTKRGQDVALRCDPISGHVSLYWYRQALGQGPEFLTYFNYEAQQDKSGLPNDRFSAERPEGSISTLTIQRTEQRDSAMYRCASSLVADEQFFGPGTRLTVL.

The chain combines TRBV29-1 with TRBJ2-3; D remains unclear. The V end lost 4 bases, the J end lost 2 bases, and 10 bases lay between the germline ends. Germline values: CDR1 SQVTM, CDR2 ANQGSEA. The CDR3 runs 13 residues. The CDR3 bases are TGCAGCGTTGTTTTGGTGGACACAGATACGCAGTATTTT. Amino acid sequence: CSVVLVDTDTQYF.

The chain uses TRBV9 and TRBJ2-2, with 7 bases matching TRBD2. The CDR3 runs to 17 residues. Germline-derived CDR1 and CDR2 are SGDLS and YYNGEE. With 1 base clipped from V and 2 bases from J, the junction kept 8 bases outside the gene matches. The CDR3 DNA is TGTGCCAGCAGCGTAACGAGGCGGGAGTATAACACCGGGGAGCTGTTTTTT. This gives the protein CASSVTRREYNTGELFF.

The rearrangement links TRBV19 to TRBJ2-7, with 9 bases matching TRBD2. The CDR3 loop spans 16 amino acids. Germline V gives CDR1 LNHDA, CDR2 SQIVND (reference sequence). The trim removed 1 base at V and 2 bases at J, leaving 6 bases unmatched. The CDR3 sequence: CASSIGAAGGPYEQYF. Here the CDR3 DNA reads TGTGCCAGTAGTATAGGCGCAGCGGGAGGTCCCTACGAGCAGTACTTC.

The count of this clone is one. The genes are TRBV6-1 and TRBJ2-7, with 7 positions matching TRBD2. The germline V gene has CDR1 MNHNS and CDR2 SASEGT. This CDR3 spans 14 amino acids. With 7 bases clipped from V and 0 bases from J, the junction kept 6 bases outside the gene matches. The chain's CDR3 is CASTFLAVSYEQYF. CDR3 nucleotide sequence: TGTGCCAGCACCTTCCTAGCGGTCTCCTACGAGCAGTACTTC.

This chain uses TRBV29-1 with TRBJ2-1; D not resolved. V was shortened by 5 bases and J by 4 bases, with 6 bases between the two germline ends. The germline gives CDR1 SQVTM, CDR2 ANQGSEA. There are 11 residues in the CDR3. In DNA form, the CDR3 reads TGCAGCGTTAGCGCTTACAATGAGCAGTTCTTC. Translation gives CSVSAYNEQFF.

V and J are TRBV28 and TRBJ2-3; 11 nucleotides agree with TRBD2. The germline V gene has CDR1 MDHEN and CDR2 SYDVKM. This CDR3 has 14 residues. Unmatched junction bases numbered 8, after V lost 10 bases and J lost 5 bases. CDR3 residues: CAISTSGTGDTQYF. The CDR3 DNA follows: TGTGCCATTTCGACTAGCGGGACTGGAGATACGCAGTATTTT.